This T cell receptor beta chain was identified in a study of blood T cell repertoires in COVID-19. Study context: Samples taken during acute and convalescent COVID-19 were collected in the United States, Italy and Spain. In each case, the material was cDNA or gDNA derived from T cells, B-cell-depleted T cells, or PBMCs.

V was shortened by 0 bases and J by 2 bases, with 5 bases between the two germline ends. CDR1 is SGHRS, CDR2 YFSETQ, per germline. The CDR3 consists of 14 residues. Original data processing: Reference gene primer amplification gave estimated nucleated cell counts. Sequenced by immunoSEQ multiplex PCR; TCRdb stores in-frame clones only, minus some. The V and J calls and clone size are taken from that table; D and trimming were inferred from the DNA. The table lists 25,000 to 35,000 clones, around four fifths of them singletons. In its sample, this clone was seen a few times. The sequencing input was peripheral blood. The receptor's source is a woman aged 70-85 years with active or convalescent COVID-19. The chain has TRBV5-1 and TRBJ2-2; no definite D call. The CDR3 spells CASSLDSNTGELFF. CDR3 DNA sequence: TGCGCCAGCAGCTTGGACAGCAACACCGGGGAGCTGTTTTTT.